This TCR beta chain comes out of a study of blood T cell repertoires in COVID-19. TCRdb's table, derived via immunoSEQ multiplex PCR, lists solely in-frame clones and lacks some. The table shows over 300,000 clones, with around nine tenths occurring only once. The germline V and J ends were trimmed by 0 bases and 6 bases, with 14 bases remaining between them. The length of the CDR3 is 16 residues. Germline V gives CDR1 LGHNA, CDR2 YSLEER. Sequenced sample: PBMCs or T cells enriched from blood (not recorded which). This clonotype was obtained from a woman under 40 with acute COVID-19. The J gene is TRBJ2-2, the V gene TRBV4-3, with a possible D match to TRBD1 (6 bases). DNA for the CDR3: TGCGCCAGCAGCCAAGATGCGACAGGAAGAGCCGGGGAGCTGTTTTTT. Translated: CASSQDATGRAGELFF.